Listed below are T cell receptor beta chains from one sample, sequenced in a study of long-term antiretroviral therapy in people with HIV. TCRdb keeps only in-frame clones here, not all; method: immunoSEQ multiplex PCR. The table has 30,000 or so clones, 70% to 90% seen once. This sample comprised unsorted PBMCs, obtained about 5 years before starting antiretroviral therapy. The receptors stem from a man aged 45 to 65 with HIV. The CDR3 runs from the conserved cysteine through the conserved F or W. D genes are given only for firm matches. Rows may omit the clone size; those that give it use once, few, many or a size class.

TRBJ2-3 | . | TRBV18 | . | 17 | TGTGCCAGCTCAGGATCAACGAGGGAGACTAGCACAGATACGCAGTATTTT | CASSGSTRETSTDTQYF
TRBJ2-7 | . | TRBV6-5 | . | 15 | TGTGCCAGCAGTTACGAGGCGTTTAACACCTACGAGCAGTACTTC | CASSYEAFNTYEQYF
TRBJ2-2 | . | TRBV27 | . | 13 | TGTGCCAGCAGTCACCCGAACACCGGGGAGCTGTTTTTT | CASSHPNTGELFF
TRBJ2-7 | . | TRBV5-4 | . | 15 | TGTGCCAGCAGCCCCAACGAGGGAATCTCCTACGAGCAGTACTTC | CASSPNEGISYEQYF
TRBJ1-4 | . | TRBV7-9 | . | 13 | TGTGCCAGCAGCTGGGGGGGGAGTGAAAAACTGTTTTTT | CASSWGGSEKLFF
TRBJ2-6 | . | TRBV9 | once | 16 | TGTGCCAGCAGCCCCCCTGCGGGCTCTGGGGCCAACGTCCTGACTTTC | CASSPPAGSGANVLTF
TRBJ1-2 | . | TRBV11-2 | . | 16 | TGTGCCAGCAGCTTAGGGGGGCGGCCGGGGAACTATGGCTACACCTTC | CASSLGGRPGNYGYTF
TRBJ2-7 | . | TRBV5-1 | few | 12 | TGCGCCAGCAGCTTGGTTTCCTCCGAGCAGTACTTC | CASSLVSSEQYF
TRBJ2-5 | . | TRBV28 | . | 12 | TGTGCCAGCAGTCTCAGGGTGGAGACCCAGTACTTC | CASSLRVETQYF
TRBJ2-7 | . | TRBV21-1 | few | 16 | TGTGCCAGCAGCCCCCAAAGGGGACGGATCTGGCACGAGCAGTACTTC | CASSPQRGRIWHEQYF
TRBJ2-4 | TRBD1 | TRBV4-1 | once | 14 | TGCGCCAGCAGCCCTGACAGGGTTGGAAACATTCAGTACTTC | CASSPDRVGNIQYF
TRBJ2-7 | TRBD2 | TRBV4-1 | . | 18 | TGCGCCAGCAGCCAAGAGCTCCTAGCGGGGGGACCGCCCTACGAGCAGTACTTC | CASSQELLAGGPPYEQYF
TRBJ2-3 | . | TRBV19 | . | 13 | TGTGCCAGCCGGCGTACCCTCCCCGATACGCAGTATTTT | CASRRTLPDTQYF
TRBJ2-7 | TRBD2 | TRBV5-1 | once | 15 | TGCGCCAGCAGCTTGGTTTTATCCGGGGAGGGCGAGCAGTACTTC | CASSLVLSGEGEQYF
TRBJ1-3 | . | TRBV14 | . | 13 | TGTGCCAGCAGACGGACTGATGGAAACACCATATATTTT | CASRRTDGNTIYF
TRBJ2-4 | . | TRBV12-1 | . | 17 | TGTGCCAGCAGCCGAAAGCAGGAGGTGGGGCCGGGACTAGCGGAGAATTTC | CASSRKQEVGPGLAENF
TRBJ1-2 | . | TRBV10-3 | . | 13 | TGTGCCATCAGCGTTCGGGACACATATGGCTACACCTTC | CAISVRDTYGYTF
TRBJ1-6 | . | TRBV9 | . | 14 | TGTGCCAGCAGCGTAAGAGGGAATAATTCACCCCTCCACTTT | CASSVRGNNSPLHF
TRBJ2-1 | TRBD2 | TRBV7-2 | . | 15 | TGTGCCAGCAGTTGGACTAGCGGGACCTACAATGAGCAGTTCTTC | CASSWTSGTYNEQFF
TRBJ2-3 | TRBD1 | TRBV6-1 | . | 14 | TGTGCCAGCAGTGATGGACAGGGAACAGATACGCAGTATTTT | CASSDGQGTDTQYF
TRBJ2-1 | . | TRBV27 | . | 14 | TGTGCCAGCAGTTTCCCATCTCGATCGGCTGAGCAGTTCTTC | CASSFPSRSAEQFF
TRBJ2-3 | . | TRBV19 | . | 12 | TGTGCCAGTATCGGCACCTCAGATACGCAGTATTTT | CASIGTSDTQYF
TRBJ2-5 | . | TRBV29-1 | once | 11 | TGCAGCGCCCTAAGGGTTGAGACCCAGTACTTC | CSALRVETQYF
TRBJ2-1 | . | TRBV9 | . | 15 | TGTGCCAGCAGCGTAGTGGCGGAATATCCAAATGAGCAGTTCTTC | CASSVVAEYPNEQFF
TRBJ2-3 | . | TRBV30 | . | 14 | TGTGCCTGGAGCATGGCAGTTAGCACAGATACGCAGTATTTT | CAWSMAVSTDTQYF
TRBJ2-1 | TRBD2 | TRBV29-1 | . | 13 | TGCAGCGTTAAACTAGCGAGGGGCAATGAGCAGTTCTTC | CSVKLARGNEQFF
TRBJ2-1 | . | TRBV5-4 | . | 13 | TGTGCCAGCAGCGCCTCCCGCCCTAATGAGCAGTTCTTC | CASSASRPNEQFF
TRBJ1-5 | . | TRBV18 | . | 15 | TGTGCCAGCTCACCCGGGTCAAACCGGGGTCAGCCCCAGCATTTT | CASSPGSNRGQPQHF
TRBJ1-5 | . | TRBV6-5 | . | 14 | TGTGCCAGCAGTACTCCTAATAGCAATCAGCCCCAGCATTTT | CASSTPNSNQPQHF
TRBJ2-3 | . | TRBV30 | . | 11 | TGTGCCTGGAGTGAGGGAGATACGCAGTATTTT | CAWSEGDTQYF
TRBJ1-2 | . | TRBV7-2 | . | 14 | TGTGCCAGCAGCCCCAGCCAACTTAACTATGGCTACACCTTC | CASSPSQLNYGYTF
TRBJ1-4 | TRBD1 | TRBV2 | . | 12 | TGTGCCAGCATTACGACAGGGGAAAAACTGTTTTTT | CASITTGEKLFF
TRBJ1-4 | . | TRBV5-6 | . | 16 | TGTGCCAGCAGCTTGCTCCTGGACGCCCAAAATGAAAAACTGTTTTTT | CASSLLLDAQNEKLFF
TRBJ1-4 | . | TRBV9 | . | 15 | TGTGCCAGCAGCGTTGGCTGGGCGACTAATGAAAAACTGTTTTTT | CASSVGWATNEKLFF
TRBJ2-1 | . | TRBV5-1 | . | 15 | TGCGCCAGCAGCCCCGGGCCGTTAGAGTACAATGAGCAGTTCTTC | CASSPGPLEYNEQFF
TRBJ2-3 | TRBD2 | TRBV5-1 | . | 16 | TGCGCCAGCGGCCTACCGACTAGCGGAGGTACAGATACGCAGTATTTT | CASGLPTSGGTDTQYF
TRBJ2-7 | . | TRBV5-4 | . | 16 | TGTGCCAGCAGCTTGTCCCCCCTCGGTCCCGACTACGAGCAGTACTTC | CASSLSPLGPDYEQYF
TRBJ1-1 | . | TRBV7-6 | few | 16 | TGTGCCAGCAGCTTAGATCGGTCTGGGTCGGGCACTGAAGCTTTCTTT | CASSLDRSGSGTEAFF
TRBJ1-2 | . | TRBV7-6 | medium-sized | 13 | TGTGCCAGCAGCCAGGGACCTAACTATGGCTACACCTTC | CASSQGPNYGYTF
TRBJ2-7 | . | TRBV5-1 | . | 12 | TGCGCCAGCAGCCTGGGGGCCTACGAGCAGTACTTC | CASSLGAYEQYF
TRBJ2-3 | . | TRBV6-1 | . | 14 | TGTGCCAGCACGGAGAGAACTAGCACAGATACGCAGTATTTT | CASTERTSTDTQYF
TRBJ1-2 | . | TRBV9 | few | 15 | TGTGCCAGCAGCACAAAGCAGGGTCGGGACTATGGCTACACCTTC | CASSTKQGRDYGYTF
TRBJ1-6 | TRBD1 | TRBV2 | . | 14 | TGTGCCAGCAGGACGGACAGGGTAGGAGTCACCCTCCACTTT | CASRTDRVGVTLHF
TRBJ2-1 | TRBD1 | TRBV11-3 | . | 16 | TGTGCCAGCAGCTTATTGACAGGGGGATCCTACAATGAGCAGTTCTTC | CASSLLTGGSYNEQFF
TRBJ2-5 | TRBD1 | TRBV15 | . | 16 | TGTGCCACCAGCAGATCACTGACAGGGAATGACGAGACCCAGTACTTC | CATSRSLTGNDETQYF
TRBJ1-1 | TRBD1 | TRBV7-8 | . | 15 | TGTGCCAGCAGCGCGGCCGGGACAGTGAACACTGAAGCTTTCTTT | CASSAAGTVNTEAFF
TRBJ2-4 | TRBD1 | TRBV7-8 | . | 14 | TGTGCCAGCAGCCCCCAGACAGGGCCAAACATTCAGTACTTC | CASSPQTGPNIQYF
TRBJ1-5 | TRBD1 | TRBV6-5 | . | 15 | TGTGCCAGCAGCCCGGACAGGGCTGGCAATCAGCCCCAGCATTTT | CASSPDRAGNQPQHF
TRBJ2-2 | TRBD2 | TRBV18 | . | 15 | TGTGCCAGCTCACCTGTTCTAGCGGACACCGGGGAGCTGTTTTTT | CASSPVLADTGELFF
TRBJ2-5 | TRBD1 | TRBV14 | . | 17 | TGTGCCAGCAGCCAAGGGTTTTCGGGACAGGTGCAAGAGACCCAGTACTTC | CASSQGFSGQVQETQYF
TRBJ1-5 | . | TRBV7-8 | . | 14 | TGTGCCAGCAGCTTAGGCAGCCCGAATCAGCCCCAGCATTTT | CASSLGSPNQPQHF
TRBJ2-7 | TRBD2 | TRBV5-1 | once | 15 | TGCGCCAGCGGCCCTGGACTAGCGGGCGGTTACGAGCAGTACTTC | CASGPGLAGGYEQYF
TRBJ1-1 | . | TRBV6-4 | . | 13 | TGTGCCAGCAGTGAAAGGCTTTGGACTGAAGCTTTCTTT | CASSERLWTEAFF
TRBJ2-3 | . | TRBV9 | once | 16 | TGTGCCAGCAGCGTAGGGAGACCAACTAGCACAGATACGCAGTATTTT | CASSVGRPTSTDTQYF
TRBJ2-3 | TRBD1 | TRBV2 | . | 14 | TGTGCCAGCAGGGGACAGATAAGCACAGATACGCAGTATTTT | CASRGQISTDTQYF
TRBJ2-4 | . | TRBV28 | . | 18 | TGTGCCAGCAGTATATTAGGGTCCGCAATCTTAGCCAAAAACATTCAGTACTTC | CASSILGSAILAKNIQYF
TRBJ2-7 | TRBD2 | TRBV12-5 | . | 13 | TGTGCTAGCTTGACTAGCGGGAGACGAGAGCAGTACTTC | CASLTSGRREQYF
TRBJ2-5 | . | TRBV7-9 | . | 12 | TGTGCCAGCAGCTCGGCGGCAGAGACCCAGTACTTC | CASSSAAETQYF
TRBJ2-5 | . | TRBV11-1 | . | 15 | TGTGCCAGCAGCTTAGCGCAAGGGCACCAAGAGACCCAGTACTTC | CASSLAQGHQETQYF
TRBJ1-1 | . | TRBV27 | . | 13 | TGTGCCAGCAGTTTAATAACGGGCACTGAAGCTTTCTTT | CASSLITGTEAFF